These 10 T cell receptor beta chains came from one sample sequenced in a study of beta chain features in type 1 diabetes. Expressed TCRB transcripts were sequenced because the entire RNA isolate underwent reverse transcription. TCRdb's copy holds only in-frame clones and misses some; the assay was immunoSEQ multiplex PCR. This table has 300,000 to 400,000 clones, around an eighth appearing once. The sequenced material came from naive CD4+ T cells from blood. The receptor set was obtained from a man aged 18 to 35 in good health.

Only a few counts were recorded for this clone. The rearrangement joins TRBV11-2 to TRBJ1-6; D gene ambiguous. CDR1 is SGHAT, CDR2 FQNNGV, per germline. The V gene lost 0 bases and the J gene lost 9 bases, with 9 bases spanning the gap. CDR3 size: 14 residues. The DNA of the CDR3 is TGTGCCAGCAGCTTAGAGGTCCGTAGTTCACCCCTCCACTTT. Translation: CASSLEVRSSPLHF.

The rearrangement joins TRBV4-2 to TRBJ2-1; D gene unclear. The V gene lost 0 bases and the J gene lost 1 base, with 10 bases spanning the gap. This CDR3 comprises 16 residues. Per the germline V gene, CDR1 is LGHNA and CDR2 is YNFKEQ. CDR3 nucleotide sequence: TGTGCCAGCAGCCAAGAGGAGCGCTCGTCCTACAATGAGCAGTTCTTC. This sequence encodes CASSQEERSSYNEQFF.

The chain recombines TRBV5-4 with TRBJ2-7; D is perhaps TRBD2 (5 bases). CDR1 is SGHNT, CDR2 YYREEE, per germline (reference sequence). This CDR3 has 13 residues. Trimming shortened V by 1 base and J by 2 bases, and 7 bases separated the two germline ends. DNA for the CDR3: TGTGCCAGCAGCTTGACGGGGACCTACGAGCAGTACTTC. Its translation is CASSLTGTYEQYF.

The chain uses TRBV30 and TRBJ1-1, with a tentative D call TRBD1 (6 bases). V lost 5 bases and J lost 0, with 10 bases in between. From germline, CDR1 is GTSNPN and CDR2 SVGIG (reference sequence). The CDR3 is 13 residues long. The CDR3 DNA sequence: TGTGCCTGGTCCCAGGGGCTGAACACTGAAGCTTTCTTT. Protein: CAWSQGLNTEAFF.

This clone showed up just a few times. The chain links TRBV4-1 to TRBJ2-1; 11 bases map to TRBD2. This CDR3 has 17 amino acids. Germline loops: CDR1 MGHRA, CDR2 YSYEKL. The V gene end was trimmed by 1 base and the J gene end by 9 bases; junction bases not matched to a gene: 11. This CDR3 reads CASSQGVSGRAEGEQFF. As DNA, the CDR3 is TGCGCCAGCAGCCAAGGTGTTAGCGGGAGGGCCGAGGGTGAGCAGTTCTTC.

This sequence joins TRBV6-5 and TRBJ1-2; 7 nucleotides agree with TRBD1. J was trimmed by 1 base and V by 5 bases; bases with no gene match: 1. CDR1 and CDR2 (germline): MNHEY, SVGAGI. This CDR3 contains 13 residues. The CDR3 protein is CASSNRGNYGYTF. The CDR3 DNA follows: TGTGCCAGCAGTAACAGGGGTAACTATGGCTACACCTTC.

The chain is built from TRBV5-4 and TRBJ2-7, with D possibly being TRBD1 (6 bases). In germline, CDR1 is SGHNT, CDR2 YYREEE (reference sequence). The CDR3 is 14 residues long. Trimming left V 3 bases short and J 3 bases short, with 13 bases between. CDR3 sequence (DNA): TGTGCCAGCAGCTCCGGGACACTCAACTACGAGCAGTACTTC. Amino acid sequence: CASSSGTLNYEQYF.

This clone was seen a few times. The chain combines TRBV4-2 with TRBJ2-1, with D perhaps TRBD2 (6 bases). The V gene lost 0 bases and the J gene lost 3 bases, with 15 bases spanning the gap. CDR1 LGHNA and CDR2 YNFKEQ come from the germline V gene. CDR3 size: 17 residues. The CDR3 region is CASSQDPRGTSYNEQFF. CDR3 coding DNA: TGTGCCAGCAGCCAAGATCCCCGCGGGACCAGCTACAATGAGCAGTTCTTC.

This clone was observed a few times. The J gene is TRBJ2-1, the V gene TRBV7-2; D gene unclear. The CDR3 is 15 residues long. The V gene's germline CDR1 is SGHTA and CDR2 FQGNSA. Between the trimmed V and J ends, which lost 3 bases and 5 bases, there was a span of 14 bases. CDR3: CASSLGRVHDNEQFF. CDR3 nucleotides: TGTGCCAGCAGCTTGGGTCGGGTTCACGACAATGAGCAGTTCTTC. The full variable domain, with the rest looked up from reference TRBV7-2 and TRBJ2-1, is GAGVSQSPSNKVTEKGKDVELRCDPISGHTALYWYRQSLGQGLEFLIYFQGNSAPDKSGLPSDRFSAERTGGSVSTLTIQRTQQEDSAVYLCASSLGRVHDNEQFFGPGTRLTVL.

The chain joins TRBV27 to TRBJ1-1, with a weak D call TRBD1 (5 bases). The germline V gene encodes CDR1 MNHEY and CDR2 SMNVEV (reference sequence). Trimming stripped 3 bases from V and 4 bases from J, with 18 bases between. This CDR3 spans 16 amino acids. The CDR3 nucleotides read TGTGCCAGCAGTTTCTCCCTGAAGGGGTTGGGCACTGAAGCTTTCTTT. This gives the protein CASSFSLKGLGTEAFF.